A selection of T cell receptor beta chains follows, all from one sample in a study of T cells in Graves' hyperthyroidism and ophthalmopathy. MiXCR was run by TCRdb on the multiplex PCR reads, yielding one entry per CDR3 protein. The table records over 500,000 distinct CDR3 sequences, roughly 15% of them present only once. The source material was blood. These receptors originate from a woman between 18 and 29 years old with Graves' ophthalmopathy. The CDR3 runs from the conserved cysteine through the conserved F or W. Fields, in order: clone size, D gene, J gene, V gene, CDR3 protein, CDR3 DNA. A D gene is named only where the DNA matches it firmly. Size tells how often a clone was seen (once, few, many) or the class of an expanded clone, and some rows leave it out.

clone size: few; D gene: TRBD2; J gene: TRBJ2-3; V gene: TRBV2; CDR3 protein: CATKGLAGDTDTQYF; CDR3 DNA: TGTGCCACAAAGGGACTAGCAGGGGACACAGATACGCAGTATTTT
clone size: many; D gene: TRBD2; J gene: TRBJ2-1; V gene: TRBV5-6; CDR3 protein: CASSARSSGYNEQFF; CDR3 DNA: TGTGCCAGCAGCGCAAGATCTAGCGGGTACAATGAGCAGTTCTTC
clone size: .; D gene: .; J gene: TRBJ2-7; V gene: TRBV27; CDR3 protein: CASRKESYEQYF; CDR3 DNA: TGTGCCAGCAGAAAAGAATCCTACGAGCAGTACTTC
clone size: many; D gene: .; J gene: TRBJ1-5; V gene: TRBV30; CDR3 protein: CAWNTGWDQPQHF; CDR3 DNA: TGTGCCTGGAATACAGGGTGGGATCAGCCCCAGCATTTT
clone size: many; D gene: TRBD2; J gene: TRBJ2-3; V gene: TRBV12-3/TRBV12-4; CDR3 protein: CASSRSGAGANTDTQYF; CDR3 DNA: TGTGCCAGCAGTCGCTCCGGAGCGGGGGCGAACACAGATACGCAGTATTTT
clone size: many; D gene: .; J gene: TRBJ1-1; V gene: TRBV2; CDR3 protein: CASSTDPPGTEAFF; CDR3 DNA: TGTGCCAGCTCCACAGATCCCCCGGGGACTGAAGCTTTCTTT
clone size: many; D gene: TRBD2; J gene: TRBJ2-7; V gene: TRBV2; CDR3 protein: CASSATSGSVYEQYF; CDR3 DNA: TGTGCCAGCAGTGCCACTAGCGGGAGTGTCTACGAGCAGTACTTC
clone size: many; D gene: .; J gene: TRBJ1-1; V gene: TRBV28; CDR3 protein: CASSFPTENLNTEAFF; CDR3 DNA: TGTGCCAGCAGTTTTCCTACAGAAAATCTGAACACTGAAGCTTTCTTT
clone size: few; D gene: .; J gene: TRBJ1-5; V gene: TRBV20-1; CDR3 protein: CSARSGGGNQPQHF; CDR3 DNA: TGCAGTGCTAGGTCTGGGGGCGGCAATCAGCCCCAGCATTTT
clone size: many; D gene: TRBD1; J gene: TRBJ1-3; V gene: TRBV28; CDR3 protein: CASRLPGQLSGNTIYF; CDR3 DNA: TGTGCCAGCAGGCTTCCGGGACAGCTCTCTGGAAACACCATATATTTT
clone size: many; D gene: .; J gene: TRBJ1-1; V gene: TRBV3-1; CDR3 protein: CASSYDRQNTEAFF; CDR3 DNA: TGTGCCAGCAGCTACGATCGACAGAACACTGAAGCTTTCTTT
clone size: many; D gene: TRBD1; J gene: TRBJ1-3; V gene: TRBV12-3/TRBV12-4; CDR3 protein: CASSLGQGASGNTIYF; CDR3 DNA: TGTGCCAGCAGTTTGGGACAGGGGGCCTCTGGAAACACCATATATTTT
clone size: many; D gene: TRBD2; J gene: TRBJ2-7; V gene: TRBV7-2; CDR3 protein: CASSQGDYLYEQYF; CDR3 DNA: TGTGCCAGCAGTCAAGGGGACTACCTCTACGAGCAGTACTTC
clone size: .; D gene: .; J gene: TRBJ1-5; V gene: TRBV20-1; CDR3 protein: CSALTGNSNQPQHF; CDR3 DNA: TGCAGTGCGCTAACAGGAAATAGCAATCAGCCCCAGCATTTT
clone size: few; D gene: .; J gene: TRBJ1-1; V gene: TRBV19; CDR3 protein: CASNEAFNTEAFF; CDR3 DNA: TGTGCCAGTAATGAAGCTTTTAACACTGAAGCTTTCTTT
clone size: many; D gene: TRBD1; J gene: TRBJ2-3; V gene: TRBV27; CDR3 protein: CASSFLARTGHSTDTQYF; CDR3 DNA: TGTGCCAGCAGTTTCCTAGCTCGGACAGGGCATAGCACAGATACGCAGTATTTT
clone size: many; D gene: .; J gene: TRBJ2-7; V gene: TRBV11-2; CDR3 protein: CASSFPDSYEQYF; CDR3 DNA: TGTGCCAGCAGCTTCCCAGACTCCTACGAGCAGTACTTC
clone size: many; D gene: .; J gene: TRBJ2-7; V gene: TRBV5-1; CDR3 protein: CASRRGQRTYTTSYEQYF; CDR3 DNA: TGCGCCAGCAGGCGGGGACAGCGGACCTATACCACCTCCTACGAGCAGTACTTC
clone size: many; D gene: TRBD2; J gene: TRBJ2-2; V gene: TRBV7-2; CDR3 protein: CASSLPGLAGAVTGELFF; CDR3 DNA: TGTGCCAGCAGTTTACCGGGACTAGCGGGAGCGGTCACCGGGGAGCTGTTTTTT
clone size: .; D gene: TRBD2; J gene: TRBJ2-7; V gene: TRBV28; CDR3 protein: CASSLGLAEPFSYEQYF; CDR3 DNA: TGTGCCAGCAGTTTGGGGCTAGCGGAACCCTTCTCCTACGAGCAGTACTTC
clone size: many; D gene: .; J gene: TRBJ1-1; V gene: TRBV11-2; CDR3 protein: CASSSASAAATEAFF; CDR3 DNA: TGTGCCAGCAGCTCTGCGTCGGCCGCCGCCACTGAAGCTTTCTTT
clone size: few; D gene: .; J gene: TRBJ1-3; V gene: TRBV4-2; CDR3 protein: CASSQQPSSGNTIYF; CDR3 DNA: TGTGCCAGCAGCCAACAGCCCAGCTCTGGAAACACCATATATTTT
clone size: few; D gene: .; J gene: TRBJ2-7; V gene: TRBV4-2; CDR3 protein: CASSQDFGAYEQYF; CDR3 DNA: TGTGCCAGCAGCCAAGATTTTGGCGCCTACGAGCAGTACTTC
clone size: .; D gene: .; J gene: TRBJ1-1; V gene: TRBV29-1; CDR3 protein: CSVRVSNTEAFF; CDR3 DNA: TGCAGCGTCAGGGTATCGAACACTGAAGCTTTCTTT
clone size: many; D gene: TRBD1; J gene: TRBJ2-7; V gene: TRBV30; CDR3 protein: CAWSRRQGISEQYF; CDR3 DNA: TGTGCCTGGAGTAGAAGACAGGGAATCAGCGAGCAGTACTTC
clone size: many; D gene: .; J gene: TRBJ2-5; V gene: TRBV7-2; CDR3 protein: CASSVDGTSQETQYF; CDR3 DNA: TGTGCCAGCAGCGTCGACGGAACGTCCCAAGAGACCCAGTACTTC
clone size: .; D gene: .; J gene: TRBJ1-2; V gene: TRBV20-1; CDR3 protein: CSARDQDTQLDYGYTF; CDR3 DNA: TGCAGTGCTAGAGACCAGGATACCCAGCTTGACTATGGCTACACCTTC
clone size: many; D gene: .; J gene: TRBJ1-4; V gene: TRBV2; CDR3 protein: CASSELWDEKLFF; CDR3 DNA: TGTGCCAGCAGTGAACTATGGGATGAAAAACTGTTTTTT
clone size: many; D gene: .; J gene: TRBJ1-6; V gene: TRBV6-1; CDR3 protein: CASTLRWKYNSPLHF; CDR3 DNA: TGTGCCAGCACCCTTCGTTGGAAGTATAATTCACCCCTCCACTTT
clone size: .; D gene: .; J gene: TRBJ2-3; V gene: TRBV19; CDR3 protein: CASSTSGPRGDTQYF; CDR3 DNA: TGTGCCAGTAGTACTTCCGGGCCTCGGGGAGATACGCAGTATTTT
clone size: few; D gene: .; J gene: TRBJ1-1; V gene: TRBV27; CDR3 protein: CASSSPVGLEAFF; CDR3 DNA: TGTGCCAGCAGTTCGCCGGTGGGACTTGAAGCTTTCTTT
clone size: few; D gene: .; J gene: TRBJ1-6; V gene: TRBV6-1; CDR3 protein: CASSEASSYNSPLHF; CDR3 DNA: TGTGCCAGCAGTGAAGCCAGCTCCTATAATTCACCCCTCCACTTT
clone size: many; D gene: .; J gene: TRBJ2-1; V gene: TRBV12-3/TRBV12-4; CDR3 protein: CASSLAQGGNEQFF; CDR3 DNA: TGTGCCAGCAGTTTAGCGCAGGGTGGCAATGAGCAGTTCTTC
clone size: .; D gene: TRBD1; J gene: TRBJ2-3; V gene: TRBV12-3/TRBV12-4; CDR3 protein: CASSLSGGKDTQYF; CDR3 DNA: TGTGCCAGCAGTTTATCAGGGGGCAAAGATACGCAGTATTTT
clone size: many; D gene: TRBD1; J gene: TRBJ1-1; V gene: TRBV6-1; CDR3 protein: CASRAGTGGSEAFF; CDR3 DNA: TGTGCCAGCAGGGCCGGGACAGGGGGTTCTGAAGCTTTCTTT